Listed here are 10 T cell receptor beta chains from one sample, sequenced in a study of CD8 T cells in ankylosing spondylitis. TCRdb itself ran the 5' RACE reads through MiXCR, one entry per CDR3 protein. The sample has around 150,000 distinct CDR3 sequences, about 18% seen once. The sequencing sample was made of blood, either unsorted or a sorted T cell fraction (not recorded which). These receptors all stem from a male donor with ankylosing spondylitis or in good health (not recorded which).

The chain is built from TRBV10-1 and TRBJ2-7, with 7 bases that match TRBD1. This CDR3 contains 15 residues. CDR1 is WNHNN, CDR2 SYGVQD, per germline (reference sequence). With 0 bases clipped from V and 5 bases from J, the junction kept 7 bases outside the gene matches. DNA of the CDR3: TGCGCCAGCAGTGAGTCAGGGACAGAGCGGAACGAGCAGTACTTC. Translated: CASSESGTERNEQYF.

This clonotype was detected ten times or more. The V gene is TRBV20-1, the J gene TRBJ2-7; TRBD2 might be the D (6 bases). The CDR3 is 12 residues long. Germline lookup yields CDR1 DFQATT and CDR2 SNEGSKA (reference sequence). Trimming removed 6 bases from V and 5 bases from J, with 14 bases in between. The chain's CDR3 is CSARRVVDEQYF. In DNA, the CDR3 is TGCAGTGCAAGGAGGGTGGTCGACGAGCAGTACTTC.

For this clonotype: Possible read error: a much larger clone is one base away. This chain connects TRBV5-1 to TRBJ2-3; D is undetermined. The length of the CDR3 is 14 residues. The V and J ends lost 1 base and 1 base respectively, with 7 bases between them. CDR1 and CDR2 (germline): SGHRS, YFSETQ. DNA of the CDR3: TGCGCCAGCAGCTTGATCCAGGGCACAGATACGCAGTATTTT. It is translated as CASSLIQGTDTQYF.

This clonotype was picked up many times. The chain joins TRBV2 to TRBJ1-1, with a possible D match to TRBD1 (5 bases). Trimming pared 5 bases from V and 3 bases from J, leaving 13 bases between. The length of the CDR3 is 14 residues. From germline, CDR1 is SNHLY and CDR2 FYNNEI. CDR3 sequence: CASSSQGQDTEAFF. DNA of the CDR3: TGTGCCAGCAGTTCCCAGGGTCAGGACACTGAAGCTTTCTTT.

This clonotype was counted between two and nine times. The chain links TRBV5-1 to TRBJ2-2, with 7 bases fitting TRBD1. Trimming at V came to 7 bases and at J to 6 bases, leaving 6 bases not matched to a gene. This CDR3 contains 13 residues. Germline values: CDR1 SGHRS, CDR2 YFSETQ. Here the CDR3 DNA reads TGCGCCAGCGCAAACCAGGGGGCCGGGGAGCTGTTTTTT. Its translation: CASANQGAGELFF.

As regards this clonotype: Since no conserved phenylalanine or tryptophan closes the CDR3, a read error is the likely cause. The chain couples TRBV5-6 to TRBJ2-3, with 9 bases aligning to TRBD1. Trimming at V came to 1 base and at J to 4 bases, leaving 4 bases not matched to a gene. The V gene's germline CDR1 is SGHDT and CDR2 YYEEEE. The CDR3 totals 15 residues. CDR3 region: CASSLRDRVADTQYC. The CDR3 DNA sequence: TGTGCCAGCAGCTTGCGGGACAGGGTGGCAGATACGCAGTATTGT.

This sequence joins TRBV25-1 and TRBJ1-1; D not certain. The CDR3 totals 13 residues. CDR1 is MGHDK, CDR2 SYGVNS, per germline. Trimming removed 6 bases at V and 10 bases at J, with 18 bases between. The DNA of the CDR3 is TGTGCCAGCAGGCCCGGGAGGGCGGCTCGAGCTTTCTTT. Amino acids: CASRPGRAARAFF. The complete variable domain, with remaining parts taken from reference TRBV25-1 and TRBJ1-1, reads EADIYQTPRYLVIGTGKKITLECSQTMGHDKMYWYQQDPGMELHLIHYSYGVNSTEKGDLSSESTVSRIRTEHFPLTLESARPSHTSQYLCASRPGRAARAFFGQGTRLTVV.

This rearrangement joins TRBV10-3 to TRBJ1-6, with no clear D. CDR3 length: 9 residues. Trimming cost V 7 bases and J 8 bases, with 0 bases left between them. CDR1 and CDR2 (germline): ENHRY, SYGVKD. CDR3 nucleotides: TGTGCCATCAATTCACCCCTCCACTTT. This codes for CAINSPLHF.

The chain couples TRBV5-1 to TRBJ2-5; 13 bases match TRBD2. J gave up 0 bases and V 4 bases, and 3 bases lay outside the gene matches. This CDR3 region has 16 residues. Germline loops: CDR1 SGHRS, CDR2 YFSETQ. CDR3 loop: CASSGGLAGDQETQYF. In DNA form, the CDR3 reads TGCGCCAGCAGCGGAGGACTAGCGGGAGACCAAGAGACCCAGTACTTC. The full variable domain, in which reference TRBV5-1 and TRBJ2-5 provide the parts outside the CDR3, is KAGVTQTPRYLIKTRGQQVTLSCSPISGHRSVSWYQQTPGQGLQFLFEYFSETQRNKGNFPGRFSGRQFSNSRSEMNVSTLELGDSALYLCASSGGLAGDQETQYFGPGTRLLVL.

This chain connects TRBV15 to TRBJ2-4; TRBD1 might be the D (6 bases). The V end lost 3 bases, the J end lost 6 bases, and 15 bases lay between the germline ends. CDR3 length: 15 amino acids. CDR1 and CDR2 from the germline V gene are LNHNV and YYDKDF (reference sequence). The CDR3 region is CATSSRTVMGNIQYF. CDR3 nucleotides: TGTGCCACCAGCAGCCGGACAGTAATGGGAAACATTCAGTACTTC.